The 29 T cell receptor beta chains in this list originate from one sample, sequenced in a study of blood T cell repertoires in COVID-19. TCRdb's copy holds only in-frame clones and misses some; the assay was immunoSEQ multiplex PCR. The data show under 150,000 clones, around 81% seen once. The sample taken for sequencing was peripheral blood. These TCRs come from a man between 60 and 70 years old with active or convalescent COVID-19.

The V call is TRBV5-1, the J call TRBJ2-1, with 8 bases matching TRBD2. The CDR3 spans 16 residues. Looked up from germline, CDR1 is SGHRS and CDR2 is YFSETQ. V shed 3 bases, J shed 0 bases, and the junction held 5 bases outside the gene matches. The CDR3 region has the DNA TGCGCCAGCAGCTCCTTGAGCGGGAGCTCCTACAATGAGCAGTTCTTC. Protein product: CASSSLSGSSYNEQFF.

In its sample, this clone ranks as medium-sized. V and J are TRBV7-2 and TRBJ2-7, with D tentatively TRBD2 (5 bases). The CDR3 is made up of 14 amino acids. V lost 1 base to trimming and J lost 2 bases, with 9 bases between them. The V gene's germline CDR1 is SGHTA and CDR2 FQGNSA. The CDR3 sequence: CASSLVLATYEQYF. DNA for the CDR3: TGTGCCAGCAGCTTAGTGCTAGCAACCTACGAGCAGTACTTC.

This chain connects TRBV6-5 to TRBJ2-7; the D gene is possibly TRBD1 (6 bases). The CDR3 length is 13 residues. V gave up 11 bases and J gave up 1 base, with 15 bases separating them. Germline CDR1 and CDR2: MNHEY and SVGAGI. CDR3 loop: CASIQGRSYEQYF. In nucleotides, the CDR3 is TGTGCCTCCATACAGGGCAGGTCCTACGAGCAGTACTTC.

V usage is TRBV3-1 (or the pseudogene TRBV3-2) and J usage is TRBJ2-7, with D perhaps TRBD2 (6 bases). The germline CDR1 and CDR2 sequences are LGHDT and YNNKEL (reference sequence). Trimming left V 4 bases short and J 5 bases short, with 12 bases between. The CDR3 is 13 residues long. The CDR3 loop reads CASSPGLRHEQYF. The CDR3 DNA reads as TGTGCCAGCAGCCCCGGACTACGCCACGAGCAGTACTTC.

J is TRBJ1-2 and V is TRBV12-3 or TRBV12-4, with D uncertain. V lost 8 bases and J 8 bases, leaving 6 bases between the germline ends. There are 9 residues in the CDR3. This chain's CDR3 is CASGEGYTF. CDR3 in DNA: TGTGCCAGCGGGGAGGGCTACACCTTC.

V gene TRBV6-5 combines with J gene TRBJ2-5, with D tentatively TRBD2 (5 bases). V lost 9 bases, J lost 3 bases, and 8 bases lay in between. Germline assignment: CDR1 MNHEY and CDR2 SVGAGI. The CDR3 extends over 11 amino acids. The CDR3 coding sequence is TGTGCCAGGGACTCGGAAGAGACCCAGTACTTC. It yields the protein CARDSEETQYF.

The chain recombines TRBV5-4 with TRBJ2-3, with 7 bases aligning to TRBD2. The germline gives CDR1 SGHNT, CDR2 YYREEE (reference sequence). V was clipped by 0 bases and J by 5 bases; unmatched bases: 3. CDR3 size: 14 residues. The CDR3 sequence is CASSLGTREDTQYF. The CDR3, as DNA: TGTGCCAGCAGCTTGGGGACTAGAGAAGATACGCAGTATTTT.

V and J are TRBV5-1 and TRBJ1-2; a possible D gene is TRBD1 (5 bases). This CDR3 is built from 15 residues. Trimming removed 0 bases from V and 8 bases from J, with 17 bases in between. Germline V gene data show CDR1 as SGHRS and CDR2 as YFSETQ. CDR3 sequence: CASSLAPLRGYGYTF. CDR3 bases: TGCGCCAGCAGCTTGGCCCCGCTTCGGGGGTACGGCTACACCTTC.

V is TRBV7-3 and J is TRBJ2-2; 9 positions match TRBD1. Germline V lookup: CDR1 SGHTA, CDR2 FQGTGA. Trimming removed 5 bases from V and 5 bases from J; junction bases left unmatched: 12. The CDR3 has 17 residues. In nucleotides, the CDR3 is TGTGCCAGCAGCCAGCCCCACGGGACAGGGAGGACCGGGGAGCTGTTTTTT. It specifies CASSQPHGTGRTGELFF.

This chain uses TRBV9 with TRBJ2-2; 13 bases fit TRBD2. J was trimmed by 8 bases and V by 4 bases; bases with no gene match: 5. Germline V lookup: CDR1 SGDLS, CDR2 YYNGEE. The CDR3 sequence is 15 residues long. The CDR3 reads CASSWTSGRTGELFF. The CDR3 bases are TGTGCCAGCAGCTGGACTAGCGGGAGAACGGGGGAGCTGTTTTTT.

The chain links TRBV10-3 to TRBJ2-7; the match to TRBD2 covers 10 bases. V lost 10 bases to trimming and J lost 3 bases; unmatched junction nucleotides: 15. The CDR3 has 16 amino acids. Germline assignment: CDR1 ENHRY and CDR2 SYGVKD. CDR3 loop: CATSFTLAGDSYEQYF. CDR3 DNA: TGTGCCACCTCATTTACGCTAGCGGGAGACAGCTACGAGCAGTACTTC.

This chain links TRBV5-6 with TRBJ1-3; no clear D gene. V was cut by 3 bases and J by 0 bases, with 7 bases left in between. There are 14 residues in the CDR3. The V gene's germline CDR1 is SGHDT and CDR2 YYEEEE. The CDR3 region has the DNA TGTGCCAGCAGCTACGCGAGCTCTGGAAACACCATATATTTT. The encoded protein is CASSYASSGNTIYF. Full variable domain (rest looked up from reference TRBV5-6 and TRBJ1-3): DAGVTQSPTHLIKTRGQQVTLRCSPKSGHDTVSWYQQALGQGPQFIFQYYEEEERQRGNFPDRFSGHQFPNYSSELNVNALLLGDSALYLCASSYASSGNTIYFGEGSWLTVV.

The chain is built from TRBV5-1 and TRBJ1-4; D remains ambiguous. Per the germline V gene, CDR1 is SGHRS and CDR2 is YFSETQ. This CDR3 contains 14 residues. V shed 5 bases and J shed 6 bases, with 14 bases lying between them. The CDR3 DNA sequence: TGCGCCAGCAGGGTGGGAGGGTTCGATGAAAAACTGTTTTTT. Protein sequence: CASRVGGFDEKLFF. Full variable domain (remainder filled in from reference TRBV5-1 and TRBJ1-4): KAGVTQTPRYLIKTRGQQVTLSCSPISGHRSVSWYQQTPGQGLQFLFEYFSETQRNKGNFPGRFSGRQFSNSRSEMNVSTLELGDSALYLCASRVGGFDEKLFFGSGTQLSVL.

This rearrangement joins TRBV24-1 to TRBJ2-5; maybe TRBD2 (6 bases). In germline, CDR1 is KGHDR, CDR2 SFDVKD. Trimming shortened V by 3 bases and J by 2 bases, and 9 bases separated the two germline ends. The CDR3 runs to 14 residues. CDR3 nucleotide sequence: TGTGCCACCAGTGATAGTGGGGGGCAAGAGACCCAGTACTTC. Translating gives CATSDSGGQETQYF.

This clone has a single count. The chain uses TRBV5-1 and TRBJ1-5; D ambiguous. V was clipped by 4 bases and J by 7 bases, with 12 bases between them. The CDR3 length is 13 residues. Germline CDR1 and CDR2: SGHRS and YFSETQ. The CDR3 is CASSLQIGQPQHF. The CDR3 bases are TGCGCCAGCAGCCTTCAGATCGGGCAGCCCCAGCATTTT.

The chain couples TRBV20-1 to TRBJ2-3, with D possibly matching TRBD2 (6 bases). CDR1 and CDR2 from the germline V gene are DFQATT and SNEGSKA (reference sequence). This CDR3 spans 15 amino acids. Trimming pared 3 bases from V and 3 bases from J, leaving 16 bases between. DNA of the CDR3: TGCAGTGCTAGTTCGCGACTAGGCGGTACAGATACGCAGTATTTT. Protein sequence: CSASSRLGGTDTQYF.

This clone turned up a few times. The chain couples TRBV28 to TRBJ1-1; TRBD1 aligns across 8 bases. From germline, CDR1 is MDHEN and CDR2 SYDVKM. This CDR3 has 15 residues. V was clipped by 7 bases and J by 5 bases; unmatched bases: 12. CDR3 region: CASNIPGQGGTEAFF. CDR3 in DNA: TGTGCCAGCAATATTCCCGGACAGGGTGGTACTGAAGCTTTCTTT.

The CDR3 DNA reads TGTGCCAGCAGAAGGGGTCTCAAGGACGGAATCTACGAGCAGTACTTC. Residues: CASRRGLKDGIYEQYF. The V and J genes are TRBV7-8 and TRBJ2-7; weak D call: TRBD1 (5 bases). Germline V gives CDR1 SGHVS, CDR2 FQNEAQ. V dropped 6 bases and J dropped 3 bases, with 21 bases sitting between them. CDR3 size: 16 residues.

The chain uses TRBV2 and TRBJ2-1; 12 positions agree with TRBD2. V shed 5 bases and J 4 bases; nucleotides not matched to a gene: 3. Germline CDR1 SNHLY, CDR2 FYNNEI. The CDR3 has 15 residues. This CDR3 is CASSRTSGTYNEQFF. The DNA of the CDR3 is TGTGCCAGCAGTCGGACTAGCGGGACTTACAATGAGCAGTTCTTC.

The J gene is TRBJ1-5, the V gene TRBV6-2 or TRBV6-3; D gene uncertain. The ends were cut back, 5 bases at V and 7 bases at J, with 9 bases in the middle. This CDR3 spans 12 amino acids. Per the germline V gene, CDR1 is MNHEY and CDR2 is SVGEGT. DNA of the CDR3: TGTGCCAGCAGTGGCCTTGAACAGCCCCAGCATTTT. It specifies CASSGLEQPQHF.

The chain joins TRBV10-3 to TRBJ1-2, with a tentative D call TRBD1 (6 bases). Between the trimmed V and J ends, which lost 5 bases and 3 bases, there was a span of 10 bases. Germline CDR1 and CDR2: ENHRY and SYGVKD. The CDR3 sequence is 13 residues long. The CDR3 DNA reads as TGTGCCATCAGTCCGGGACAAGACTATGGCTACACCTTC. Translated, it gives CAISPGQDYGYTF.

This chain links TRBV11-1 with TRBJ2-7, with TRBD1 identical over 11 bases. Germline CDR1 and CDR2: SGHAT and FQDESV (reference sequence). The CDR3 contains 14 residues. The junction had 3 bases not matched to a gene; V was cut back by 5 bases and J by 3 bases. CDR3 residues: CASSDGTGGYEQYF. CDR3 coding DNA: TGTGCCAGCAGCGATGGGACAGGGGGCTACGAGCAGTACTTC. Looking up the rest from reference TRBV11-1 and TRBJ2-7 gives the full variable domain: EAEVAQSPRYKITEKSQAVAFWCDPISGHATLYWYRQILGQGPELLVQFQDESVVDDSQLPKDRFSAERLKGVDSTLKIQPAELGDSAMYLCASSDGTGGYEQYFGPGTRLTVT.

The J gene is TRBJ2-5, the V gene TRBV24-1; D might be TRBD2 (6 bases). The V and J ends lost 4 bases and 4 bases respectively, with 18 bases between them. CDR1 KGHDR and CDR2 SFDVKD come from the germline V gene. The CDR3 covers 16 residues. The CDR3 bases are TGTGCCACCAGTGACCCTAGGAGTCCTAGCGCAGAGACCCAGTACTTC. This gives the protein CATSDPRSPSAETQYF.

The V and J genes are TRBV19 and TRBJ2-7, with no clear D. Germline CDR1 reads LNHDA; CDR2 reads SQIVND (reference sequence). The V end was cut by 6 bases, the J end by 3 bases, with 9 bases between. This CDR3 region has 12 residues. The CDR3 is CASSHTDYEQYF. In DNA, the CDR3 is TGTGCCAGTAGCCATACAGACTACGAGCAGTACTTC.

This clone was counted between two and nine times. The V call is TRBV6-6, the J call TRBJ2-4, with 14 bases identical to TRBD2. V lost 5 bases to trimming and J lost 3 bases; unmatched junction nucleotides: 21. Germline V gives CDR1 MNHNY, CDR2 SVGAGI (reference sequence). The CDR3 totals 22 residues. This CDR3 is CASSHNRMTGTSGRVSKNIQYF. The DNA of the CDR3 is TGTGCCAGCAGTCATAACAGGATGACCGGGACTAGCGGGAGAGTTAGCAAAAACATTCAGTACTTC.

The rearrangement uses TRBV6-2 or TRBV6-3 and TRBJ2-3; D may be TRBD1 (5 bases). Looked up from germline, CDR1 is MNHEY and CDR2 is SVGEGT. CDR3 length: 14 residues. V lost 2 bases and J 2 bases, leaving 8 bases between the germline ends. Here the CDR3 reads CASSYQGLTDTQYF. DNA of the CDR3: TGTGCCAGCAGTTACCAGGGCCTCACAGATACGCAGTATTTT.

This clone was found once. The gene calls are TRBV6-5 and TRBJ2-1; 7 nucleotides agree with TRBD1. J gave up 3 bases and V 0 bases, and 5 bases lay outside the gene matches. The germline V gene encodes CDR1 MNHEY and CDR2 SVGAGI. There are 16 residues in the CDR3. CDR3 sequence (DNA): TGTGCCAGCAGTTACTCCACAGGGGATCTCTACAATGAGCAGTTCTTC. Translation: CASSYSTGDLYNEQFF.

This chain links TRBV3-1 (or the pseudogene TRBV3-2) with TRBJ2-7; 8 bases are a match to TRBD2. The ends lost 3 bases at V and 2 bases at J; junction bases unmatched: 15. The CDR3 has 18 amino acids. CDR1 LGHDT and CDR2 YNNKEL come from the germline V gene (reference sequence). CDR3: CASSHPPLPRTSPYEQYF. CDR3 nucleotides: TGTGCCAGCAGCCACCCCCCCCTCCCCAGGACTAGCCCCTACGAGCAGTACTTC.

The rearrangement joins TRBV7-2 to TRBJ2-7; D gene ambiguous. V lost 1 base, J lost 2 bases, and 9 bases lay in between. Germline V gene lookup returns CDR1 SGHTA and CDR2 FQGNSA. This CDR3 region has 14 residues. As DNA, the CDR3 is TGTGCCAGCAGCTTAGATCCAGGCACCTACGAGCAGTACTTC. This codes for CASSLDPGTYEQYF.